The sequence of this T cell receptor beta chain was determined in a study of cytomegalovirus exposure and HLA in healthy donors (dated by TCRdb to the late 2010s). Turning to the overall study: According to an earlier analysis of a few hundred of the donors, some 170 million T cells yielded 117 million unique TCR beta sequences and less than 300 Gb of sequence data. To predict cytomegalovirus infection status, the study brought together high-throughput TCR immunosequencing, statistical association of individual TCRs with disease status, and machine learning. Rather than using new phenotypic data, the later analysis identified candidate immune exposures from TCR beta sequences and from how often those sequences occurred across donors. A later genetic analysis took genome-wide SNP genotypes for about three fifths of the 666 donors and used that subset as a discovery cohort. The number of typed donors differed by locus: 629-630 for A, B, C, DRB1 and DQB1; 522 for DQA1; around 610 for DPA1; and some 470 for DPB1. Four to six DR-DQ haplotypes were handled as single units for association and clustering, since linkage in the cohort was strong. Along with the roughly 670-subject first cohort, a separate validation cohort of over 90 different subjects was used. In a later analysis, previously published TCR beta repertoires from 600 to 850 donors were re-analyzed and high-resolution HLA genotyping was added so that TCR occurrence patterns could be studied. Every repertoire in the discovery cohort had been generated on one and the same sequencing platform. Class I and class II HLA loci were covered by the typing at four-digit resolution. The genetic ancestry cluster associated with self-reported Caucasian donors included 80% to 90% of the roughly 390 genotyped donors. Alongside the repertoire data, information on donor age, sex, ethnicity and CMV serostatus was compiled. An earlier analysis of 587 of the donors used high-throughput TCR beta sequencing to judge whether each TCR beta V gene segment behaved as functional or pseudogenic. About 280 gigabases of sequencing data and tens of millions of unique TCR sequences were included in an early release covering roughly 700 HLA-typed donors. The aim of the study was to test whether cataloging public T cell receptors could identify signatures of past pathogen exposure. Among about 370 genotyped donors of the cohort, an average of around 220,000 unique TCR beta nucleotide sequences was sequenced per donor, of which about 18% were non-productive. Using immunosequencing, the study profiled T cell repertoires from 500 to 800 subjects and related those repertoires to cytomegalovirus serostatus.

The cohort was made up of under 800 healthy bone marrow donors. All cohort members were sampled while nominally healthy, although unrecorded immune exposures were likely present. The donor tested CMV seronegative and was one of the 352 seronegative cohort members. Each donor provided a peripheral blood sample, and peripheral blood mononuclear cells were used for TCR beta sequencing. Genomic DNA extraction from the blood cell samples was performed with the Qiagen DNeasy Blood Extraction Kit. With respect to this clone: The clone's antigen remains unknown.

The protocol used for the library was the immunoSEQ multiplex PCR assay. A mixture of 60 forward primers for TCR Vbeta segments and 13 reverse primers for TCR Jbeta segments was used in the multiplex PCR. The CDR3 region of rearranged TCR beta genes was amplified from genomic DNA by a multiplex PCR assay. The amplified TCR beta libraries were sequenced on the Illumina HiSeq System as 87-base-pair reads. In the source study's methods: A later analysis tallied roughly 76 million unique TCR beta chains across the 700 or so repertoires, and approximately 9.9 million of those chains were shared by two or more donors. Raw reads were error-corrected and collapsed into unique sequences with a nearest-neighbor algorithm that merged closely related sequences to remove PCR and sequencing errors. Alignment of CDR3 sequences to IMGT reference sequences was used to assign V, D and J gene segments. For a sequence to be retained, a match of at least six nucleotides to both a V gene segment and a J gene segment was required. A rearrangement was called productive if the CDR3 had no stop codons and remained in frame with V and J, and every other rearrangement was called non-productive. CDR3 was defined by IMGT convention, running from the second conserved V-encoded cysteine to the conserved J-encoded phenylalanine. In an earlier analysis of 550 to 650 of the donors, sequences lacking an unambiguous match to a single V gene segment were excluded. In an earlier analysis of approximately 550 of the donors, V segments were called functional above 56.7% productive rearrangements and were called segregating when the between-donor standard deviation exceeded 5%. A statistical classification framework was built to diagnose cytomegalovirus status from the catalog of TCR beta chain sequences. V and J gene assignment, in a later analysis, came from comparing TCR nucleotide sequences with IMGT/GENE-DB human TR gene sequences. A later analysis assigned CDR3 sequences and most-parsimonious VDJ recombination scenarios with the TCRdist pipeline. In a later analysis, every TCR beta chain was defined by the combination of its CDR3 amino acid sequence and its V-gene family, and reads without a unique V-gene family were dropped. A later analysis removed 592 highly shared, low-generation-probability nucleotide sequences to deal with suspected cross-contamination and a sequencing artifact. In a later analysis, a clonal expansion index for each public chain was calculated from normalized within-repertoire ranks of inferred template counts. A later analysis computed generation probabilities with a VDJ recombination model fitted to out-of-frame rearrangements, and checked the results against IGoR. Hypergeometric tests were used in a later analysis to score TCR-TCR, TCR-HLA and TCR-CMV co-occurrence, with a repertoire-size bias correction applied to the TCR pairs. In a later analysis, false discovery rates were estimated by permuting HLA or CMV assignments 20 times. A later analysis grouped co-occurring TCRs with DBSCAN, adding TCRdist sequence similarity when clustering within HLA-allele-positive subsets. Repertoires with fewer than 30,000 or more than 120,000 public chains were left out of co-occurrence clustering, as were roughly five repertoires with anomalous nucleotide sharing. Here the immuneACCESS table is served through TCRdb, limited to in-frame sequences with V and J called. Missing clones are a known gap in these copies; in checked studies unresolved V genes cover under half, and the rest lacks a known reason. V and J calls and clone size are as listed in that table; D and trimming were resolved from the DNA. This sample's records show 150,000 to 200,000 clones. The top ten constitute about 6.8% of the sample.

Clipping removes 5 bases from V and 0 bases from J, with 3 as the unmatched junction base count. The germline V gene (reference sequence) sets CDR1 to SSHAT and CDR2 to FNYEAQ. Counted from cysteine to phenylalanine, this CDR3 has 15 amino acids. Only CDR3 DNA remains: 45 bases, in frame from the first base. What the work shows at the level of the full study, not this receptor alone: According to a later genetic analysis, donors in an Asian-associated ancestry cluster had fewer N-insertions in productive TCRs than the approximately 670-donor mean. The study listed over 150 TCR beta chains as associated with cytomegalovirus. Across donors, most TCR sequences were observed very rarely, whereas some public TCRs were present in many individuals. HLA typing was unavailable for some donors at each locus, so association tests used only the typed subset. A group of highly shared sequence variants was considered likely to be a technical artifact of the sequencing pipeline. For the cohort, immune exposure information was limited to CMV serostatus. Because the 87-base-pair reads could not distinguish some IMGT-functional V segments, including TRBV6-2 and TRBV6-3, those segments were excluded. When HLA alleles, especially DR and DQ, strongly co-occurred, attributing TCR associations to individual alleles was difficult. According to a later analysis, parvovirus B19, influenza, CMV and Epstein-Barr virus appeared linked to several top co-occurrence clusters. The cohort was sequenced for TCR beta chains only, and without alpha or paired-chain data the features that could be detected were limited. The earlier analysis of 587 of the donors excluded seventeen rarely observed V segments, including chromosome 9 orphons, because counts were too low. Linkage disequilibrium might explain the correlated functional status among segregating V segments, but an unknown experimental factor could not be ruled out. A later analysis associated approximately 17,000 TCR beta sequences with specific HLA alleles at a false discovery rate of 0.05. According to a later analysis, TCR association rates differed among HLA loci, with DRB1 alleles showing the most associated TCRs and HLA-C alleles showing the fewest. In an earlier analysis of 587 of the donors, most TCR beta V segments appeared in productive rearrangements about 90% or about 30% of the time, broadly matching IMGT annotations. In vitro tests confirmed that a few of the cytomegalovirus-associated TCR beta chains recognize cytomegalovirus antigens. Compared with equally common non-associated chains, HLA-associated TCR beta chains in a later analysis were more clonally expanded and had lower generation probabilities. A further reported finding was that TCR beta sequences accurately predicted the HLA-A and HLA-B alleles for most subjects in the first cohort. Cytomegalovirus status was reported to be diagnosed by the classifier with high specificity and sensitivity in both the original and validation cohorts. According to a later analysis, most CMV-associated TCR beta chains appeared to be HLA-restricted, and the HLA associations seemed to be driven largely by CMV exposure. It was suggested by the authors that the approach could potentially be generalized to other disease states and immunological phenotypes. An association between a missense DCLRE1C variant and V-gene and J-gene trimming of TCR beta chains was found in a later genetic analysis and replicated in an independent cohort. Sequencing depth was assumed to be roughly uniform across donors in the presence/absence analyses, though that assumption may not hold.

The sequenced material came from PBMCs. This receptor was identified in a man younger than 40 in good health and CMV-seronegative. In this chain, TRBV7-7 is recombined with TRBJ2-1; TRBD2 agrees with 8 junctional bases. The bases read TGTGCCAGCAGCCTTAGCGGGGTCTCCTACAATGAGCAGTTCTTC. The encoded protein is CASSLSGVSYNEQFF.